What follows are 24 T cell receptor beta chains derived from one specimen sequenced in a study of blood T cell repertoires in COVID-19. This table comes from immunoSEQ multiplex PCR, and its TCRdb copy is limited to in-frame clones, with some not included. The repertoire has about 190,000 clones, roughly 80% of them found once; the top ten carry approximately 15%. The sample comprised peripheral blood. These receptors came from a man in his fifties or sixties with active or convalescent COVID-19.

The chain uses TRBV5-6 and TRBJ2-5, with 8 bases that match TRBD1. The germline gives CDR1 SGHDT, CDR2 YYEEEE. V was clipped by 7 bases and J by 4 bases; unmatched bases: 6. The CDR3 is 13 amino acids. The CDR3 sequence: CASDRGRRETQYF. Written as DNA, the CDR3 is TGTGCCAGCGACAGGGGTAGGAGAGAGACCCAGTACTTC.

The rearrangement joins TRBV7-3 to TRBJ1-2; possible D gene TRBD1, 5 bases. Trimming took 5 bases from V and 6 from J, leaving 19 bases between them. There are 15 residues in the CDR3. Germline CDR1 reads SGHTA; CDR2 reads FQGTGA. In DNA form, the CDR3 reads TGTGCCAGCAGCCGAGGATTGGGCAGGGTCGATGGCTACACCTTC. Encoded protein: CASSRGLGRVDGYTF.

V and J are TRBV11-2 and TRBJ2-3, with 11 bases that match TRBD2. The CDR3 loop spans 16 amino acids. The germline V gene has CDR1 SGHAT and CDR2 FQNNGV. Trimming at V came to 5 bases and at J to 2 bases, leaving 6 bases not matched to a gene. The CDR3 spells CASSRGTSGYTDTQYF. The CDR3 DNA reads TGTGCCAGCAGCCGCGGGACTAGCGGCTACACAGATACGCAGTATTTT.

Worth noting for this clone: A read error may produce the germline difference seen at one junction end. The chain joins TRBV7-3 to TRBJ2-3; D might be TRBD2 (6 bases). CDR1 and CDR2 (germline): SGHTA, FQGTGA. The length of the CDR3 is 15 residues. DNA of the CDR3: TGTGCCAGCAGCTTATATGCCGGGAGCACGGATACGCAGTATTTT. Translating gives CASSLYAGSTDTQYF. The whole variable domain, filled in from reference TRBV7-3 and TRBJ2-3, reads GAGVSQTPSNKVTEKGKYVELRCDPISGHTALYWYRQSLGQGPEFLIYFQGTGAADDSGLPNDRFFAVRPEGSVSTLKIQRTERGDSAVYLCASSLYAGSTDTQYFGPGTRLTVL.

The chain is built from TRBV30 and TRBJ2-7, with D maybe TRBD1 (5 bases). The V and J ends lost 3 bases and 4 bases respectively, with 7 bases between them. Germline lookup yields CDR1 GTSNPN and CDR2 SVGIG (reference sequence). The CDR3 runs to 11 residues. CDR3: CAWRRGYEQYF. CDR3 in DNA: TGTGCCTGGAGAAGGGGTTACGAGCAGTACTTC.

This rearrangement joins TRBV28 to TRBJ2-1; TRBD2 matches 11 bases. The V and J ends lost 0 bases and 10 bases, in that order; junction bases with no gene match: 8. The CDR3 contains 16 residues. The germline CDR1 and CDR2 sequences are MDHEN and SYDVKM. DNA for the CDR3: TGTGCCAGCAGTTTATGGATAGCGGGAGGGCCAAAGGAGCAGTTCTTC. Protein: CASSLWIAGGPKEQFF. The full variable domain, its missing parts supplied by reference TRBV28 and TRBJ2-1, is DVKVTQSSRYLVKRTGEKVFLECVQDMDHENMFWYRQDPGLGLRLIYFSYDVKMKEKGDIPEGYSVSREKKERFSLILESASTNQTSMYLCASSLWIAGGPKEQFFGPGTRLTVL.

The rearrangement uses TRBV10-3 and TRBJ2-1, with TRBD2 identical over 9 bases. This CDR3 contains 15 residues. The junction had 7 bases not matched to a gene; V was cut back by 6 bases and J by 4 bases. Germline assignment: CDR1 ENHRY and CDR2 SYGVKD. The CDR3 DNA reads TGTGCCATCAGGCAACTAGCGGGCCCATACAATGAGCAGTTCTTC. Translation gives CAIRQLAGPYNEQFF.

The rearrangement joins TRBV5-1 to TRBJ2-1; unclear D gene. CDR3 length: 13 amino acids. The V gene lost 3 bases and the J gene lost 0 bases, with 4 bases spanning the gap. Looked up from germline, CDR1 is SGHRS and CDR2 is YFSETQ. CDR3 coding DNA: TGCGCCAGCAGCTACAGCTCCTACAATGAGCAGTTCTTC. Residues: CASSYSSYNEQFF.

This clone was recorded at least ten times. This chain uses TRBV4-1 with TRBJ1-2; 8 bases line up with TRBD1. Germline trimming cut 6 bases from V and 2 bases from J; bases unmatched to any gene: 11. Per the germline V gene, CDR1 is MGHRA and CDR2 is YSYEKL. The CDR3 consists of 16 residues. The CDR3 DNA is TGCGCCAGCAGACACCTTGGCAGGGGGCGCAACTATGGCTACACCTTC. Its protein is CASRHLGRGRNYGYTF.

CDR3 protein: CASSLGDRAETQYF. The CDR3 nucleotides read TGCGCCAGCAGCTTGGGGGACAGGGCGGAGACCCAGTACTTC. The chain carries TRBV5-1 and TRBJ2-5, with 9 bases lining up with TRBD1. Trimming took 0 bases from V and 5 from J; bases not matched to a gene: 2. Germline V lookup: CDR1 SGHRS, CDR2 YFSETQ. This CDR3 has 14 amino acids.

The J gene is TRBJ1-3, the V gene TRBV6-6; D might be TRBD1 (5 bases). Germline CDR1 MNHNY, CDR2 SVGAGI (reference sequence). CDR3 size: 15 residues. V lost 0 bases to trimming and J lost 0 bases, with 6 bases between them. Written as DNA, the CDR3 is TGTGCCAGCAGTTACTCCAGGGACTCTGGAAACACCATATATTTT. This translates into CASSYSRDSGNTIYF.

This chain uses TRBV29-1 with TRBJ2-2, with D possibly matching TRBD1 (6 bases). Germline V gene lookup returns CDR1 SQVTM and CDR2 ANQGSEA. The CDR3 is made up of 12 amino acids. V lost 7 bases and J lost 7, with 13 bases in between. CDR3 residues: CSGTQGNGELFF. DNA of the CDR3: TGCAGCGGGACCCAGGGGAACGGGGAGCTGTTTTTT.

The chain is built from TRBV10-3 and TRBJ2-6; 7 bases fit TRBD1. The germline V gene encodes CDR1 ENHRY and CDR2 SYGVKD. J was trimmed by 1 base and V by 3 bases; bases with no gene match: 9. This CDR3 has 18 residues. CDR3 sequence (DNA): TGTGCCATCAGTGACCCGACAGGGAGAAAGTCTGGGGCCAACGTCCTGACTTTC. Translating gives CAISDPTGRKSGANVLTF.

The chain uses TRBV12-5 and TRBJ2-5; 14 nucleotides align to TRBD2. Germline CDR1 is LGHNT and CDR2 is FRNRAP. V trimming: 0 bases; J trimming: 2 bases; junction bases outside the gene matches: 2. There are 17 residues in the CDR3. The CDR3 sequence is CASGLVGLAGEQETQYF. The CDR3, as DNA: TGTGCTAGTGGTTTGGTGGGACTAGCGGGGGAACAAGAGACCCAGTACTTC.

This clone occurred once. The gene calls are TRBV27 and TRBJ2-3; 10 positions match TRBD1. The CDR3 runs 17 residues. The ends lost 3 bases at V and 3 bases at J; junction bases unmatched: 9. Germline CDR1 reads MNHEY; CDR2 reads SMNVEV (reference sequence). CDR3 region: CASSFLGQGEVTDTQYF. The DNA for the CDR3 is TGTGCCAGCAGTTTCCTAGGACAGGGGGAGGTTACAGATACGCAGTATTTT.

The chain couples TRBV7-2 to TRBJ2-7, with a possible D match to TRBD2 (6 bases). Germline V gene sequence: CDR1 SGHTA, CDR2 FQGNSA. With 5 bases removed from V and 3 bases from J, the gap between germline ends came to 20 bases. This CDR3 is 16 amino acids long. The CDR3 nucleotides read TGTGCCAGCAGCCAGCTGTGGAGGAGGGGACGCTACGAGCAGTACTTC. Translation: CASSQLWRRGRYEQYF.

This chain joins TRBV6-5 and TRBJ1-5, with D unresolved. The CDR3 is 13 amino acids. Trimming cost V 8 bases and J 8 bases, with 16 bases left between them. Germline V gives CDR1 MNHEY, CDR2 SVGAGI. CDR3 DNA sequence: TGTGCCAGCGCAGGATCCTCTTTTGAGCCCCAGCATTTT. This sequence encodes CASAGSSFEPQHF.

The CDR3 DNA sequence: TGTGCCTGGCAACTCAGGGCGGCAAACACCATATATTTT. It specifies CAWQLRAANTIYF. The chain uses TRBV30 and TRBJ1-3; perhaps TRBD1 as D (5 bases). Trimming removed 5 bases at V and 6 bases at J, with 14 bases between. Germline values: CDR1 GTSNPN, CDR2 SVGIG (reference sequence). CDR3 size: 13 residues.

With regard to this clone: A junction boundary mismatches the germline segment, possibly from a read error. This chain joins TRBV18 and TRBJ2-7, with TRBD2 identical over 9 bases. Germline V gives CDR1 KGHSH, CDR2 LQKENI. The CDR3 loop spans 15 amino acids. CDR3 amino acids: CASSPPAGGPTGQHF. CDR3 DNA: TGTGCCAGCTCACCACCTGCGGGAGGGCCCACCGGACAGCACTTC.

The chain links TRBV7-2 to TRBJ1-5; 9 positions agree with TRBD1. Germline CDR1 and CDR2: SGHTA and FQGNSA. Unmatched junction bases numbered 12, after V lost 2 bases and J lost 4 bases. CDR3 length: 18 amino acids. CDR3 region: CASSLRPGQGGGNQPQHF. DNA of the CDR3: TGTGCCAGCAGCTTAAGACCGGGACAGGGAGGGGGTAATCAGCCCCAGCATTTT.

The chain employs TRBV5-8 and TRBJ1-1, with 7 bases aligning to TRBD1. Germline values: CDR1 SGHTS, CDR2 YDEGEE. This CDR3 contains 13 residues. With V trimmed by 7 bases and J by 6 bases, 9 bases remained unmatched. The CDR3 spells CASRQGGSSEAFF. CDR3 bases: TGTGCCAGCCGACAGGGAGGCAGCTCTGAAGCTTTCTTT.

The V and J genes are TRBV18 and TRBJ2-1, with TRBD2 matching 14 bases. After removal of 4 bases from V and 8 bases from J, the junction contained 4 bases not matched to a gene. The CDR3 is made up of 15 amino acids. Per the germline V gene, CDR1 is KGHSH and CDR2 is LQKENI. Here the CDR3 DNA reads TGTGCCAGCTCACAGGGACTAGCGGGAGCCCATGAGCAGTTCTTC. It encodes CASSQGLAGAHEQFF. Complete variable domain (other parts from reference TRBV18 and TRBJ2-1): NAGVMQNPRHLVRRRGQEARLRCSPMKGHSHVYWYRQLPEEGLKFMVYLQKENIIDESGMPKERFSAEFPKEGPSILRIQQVVRGDSAAYFCASSQGLAGAHEQFFGPGTRLTVL.

This CDR3 reads CASSTSFHEQYF. The CDR3 DNA follows: TGTGCCAGCAGTACTAGTTTCCACGAGCAGTACTTC. The V and J genes are TRBV12-3 or TRBV12-4 and TRBJ2-7; TRBD2 is a possible D gene (5 bases). The V gene lost 5 bases and the J gene lost 5 bases, with 10 bases spanning the gap. This CDR3 is built from 12 residues.

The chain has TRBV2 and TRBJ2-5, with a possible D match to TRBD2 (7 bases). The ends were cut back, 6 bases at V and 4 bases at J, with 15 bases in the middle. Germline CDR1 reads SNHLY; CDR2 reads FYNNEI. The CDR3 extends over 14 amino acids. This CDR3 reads CASSPGLQGETQYF. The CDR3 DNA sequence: TGTGCCAGCAGCCCGGGACTACAGGGAGAGACCCAGTACTTC.